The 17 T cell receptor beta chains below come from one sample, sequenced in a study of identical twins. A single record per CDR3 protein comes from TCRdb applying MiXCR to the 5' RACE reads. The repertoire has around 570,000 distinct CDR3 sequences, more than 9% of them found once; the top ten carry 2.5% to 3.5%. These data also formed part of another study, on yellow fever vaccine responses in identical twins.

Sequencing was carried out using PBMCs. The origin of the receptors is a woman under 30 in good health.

The CDR3 is CASSLAPPQETQYF. Here the CDR3 DNA reads TGTGCCAGCAGCTTGGCGCCTCCCCAAGAGACCCAGTACTTC. The chain employs TRBV13 and TRBJ2-5; D ambiguous. Germline V CDR1 and CDR2: PRHDT, FYEKMQ (reference sequence). V was pared by 3 bases and J by 1 base, with 9 bases between. The CDR3 has 14 residues. The variable domain in full, with the rest retrieved from reference TRBV13 and TRBJ2-5, is AAGVIQSPRHLIKEKRETATLKCYPIPRHDTVYWYQQGPGQDPQFLISFYEKMQSDKGSIPDRFSAQQFSDYHSELNMSSLELGDSALYFCASSLAPPQETQYFGPGTRLLVL.

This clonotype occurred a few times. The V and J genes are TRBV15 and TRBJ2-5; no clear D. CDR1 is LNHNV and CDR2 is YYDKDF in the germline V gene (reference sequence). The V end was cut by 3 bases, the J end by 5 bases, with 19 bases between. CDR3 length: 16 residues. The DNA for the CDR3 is TGTGCCACCAGCAGCCTCCGACAAGGGCATAAGGAGACCCAGTACTTC. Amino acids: CATSSLRQGHKETQYF.

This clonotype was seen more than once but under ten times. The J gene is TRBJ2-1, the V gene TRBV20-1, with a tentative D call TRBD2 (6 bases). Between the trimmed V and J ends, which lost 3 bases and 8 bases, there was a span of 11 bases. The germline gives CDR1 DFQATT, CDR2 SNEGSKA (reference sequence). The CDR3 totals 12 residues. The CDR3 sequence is CSASGSGYEQFF. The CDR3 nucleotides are TGCAGTGCTAGCGGGAGTGGGTATGAGCAGTTCTTC.

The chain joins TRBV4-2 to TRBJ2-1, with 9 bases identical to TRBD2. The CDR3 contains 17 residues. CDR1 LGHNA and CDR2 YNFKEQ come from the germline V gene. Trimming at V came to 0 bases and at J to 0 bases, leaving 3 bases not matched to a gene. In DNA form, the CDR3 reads TGTGCCAGCAGCCAAGATCAGACTAGCGGCTCCTACAATGAGCAGTTCTTC. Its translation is CASSQDQTSGSYNEQFF.

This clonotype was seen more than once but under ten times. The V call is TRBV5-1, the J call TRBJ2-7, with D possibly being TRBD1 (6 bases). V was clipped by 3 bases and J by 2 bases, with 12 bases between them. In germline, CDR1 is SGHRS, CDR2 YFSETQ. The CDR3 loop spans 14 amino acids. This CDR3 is CASSWEGQTYEQYF. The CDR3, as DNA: TGCGCCAGCAGCTGGGAAGGACAGACCTACGAGCAGTACTTC.

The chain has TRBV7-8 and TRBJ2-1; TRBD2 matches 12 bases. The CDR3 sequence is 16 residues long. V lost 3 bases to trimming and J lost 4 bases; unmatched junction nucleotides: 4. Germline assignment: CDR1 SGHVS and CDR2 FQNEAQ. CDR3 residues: CASSFGLAGMYNEQFF. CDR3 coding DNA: TGTGCCAGCAGCTTTGGACTAGCGGGAATGTACAATGAGCAGTTCTTC.

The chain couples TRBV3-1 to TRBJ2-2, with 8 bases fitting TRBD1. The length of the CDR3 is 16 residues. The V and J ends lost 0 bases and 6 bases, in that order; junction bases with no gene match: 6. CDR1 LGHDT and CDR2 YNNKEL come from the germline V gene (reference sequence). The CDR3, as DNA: TGTGCCAGCAGCCAAGAACTCGGACAGGGCTCCGGGGAGCTGTTTTTT. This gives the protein CASSQELGQGSGELFF.

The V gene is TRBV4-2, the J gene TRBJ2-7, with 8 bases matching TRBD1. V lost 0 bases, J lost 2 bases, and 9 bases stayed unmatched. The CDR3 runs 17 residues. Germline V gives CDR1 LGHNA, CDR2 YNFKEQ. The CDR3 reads CASSQDQGGTGAYEQYF. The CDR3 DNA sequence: TGTGCCAGCAGCCAAGATCAAGGGGGGACAGGAGCCTACGAGCAGTACTTC.

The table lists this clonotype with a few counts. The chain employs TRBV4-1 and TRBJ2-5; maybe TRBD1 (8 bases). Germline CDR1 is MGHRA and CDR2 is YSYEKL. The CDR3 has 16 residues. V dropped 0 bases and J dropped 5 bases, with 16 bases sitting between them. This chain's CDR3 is CASSQEGTGLGETQYF. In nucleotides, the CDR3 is TGCGCCAGCAGCCAAGAGGGGACAGGACTAGGCGAGACCCAGTACTTC.

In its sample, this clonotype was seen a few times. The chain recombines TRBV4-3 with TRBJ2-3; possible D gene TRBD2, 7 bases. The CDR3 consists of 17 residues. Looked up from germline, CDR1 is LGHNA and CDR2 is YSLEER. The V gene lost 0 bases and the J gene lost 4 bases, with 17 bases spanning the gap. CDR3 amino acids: CASSQEGGGWGADTQYF. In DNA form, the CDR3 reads TGCGCCAGCAGCCAAGAAGGGGGGGGCTGGGGCGCAGATACGCAGTATTTT.

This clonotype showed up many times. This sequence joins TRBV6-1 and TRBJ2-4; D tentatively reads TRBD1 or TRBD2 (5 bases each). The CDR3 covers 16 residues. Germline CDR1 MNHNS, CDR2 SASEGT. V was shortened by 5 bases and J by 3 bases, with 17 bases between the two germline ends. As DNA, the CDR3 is TGTGCCAGCAGTCCTGGGACCCATATCATCAAAAACATTCAGTACTTC. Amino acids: CASSPGTHIIKNIQYF.

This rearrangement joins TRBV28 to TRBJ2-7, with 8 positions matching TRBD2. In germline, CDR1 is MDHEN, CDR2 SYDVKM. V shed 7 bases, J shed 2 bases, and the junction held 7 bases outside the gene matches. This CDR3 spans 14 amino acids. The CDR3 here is CASTSSGRTYEQYF. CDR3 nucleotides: TGTGCCAGCACATCAAGCGGGAGAACCTACGAGCAGTACTTC.

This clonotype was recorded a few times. CDR3 sequence (DNA): TGCAGTGCTAACCGGGACAGGCAGCGCGAGCAGTACTTC. Its protein product is CSANRDRQREQYF. The chain recombines TRBV20-1 with TRBJ2-7, with 8 bases fitting TRBD1. J gave up 6 bases and V 4 bases, and 8 bases lay outside the gene matches. From germline, CDR1 is DFQATT and CDR2 SNEGSKA (reference sequence). CDR3 length: 13 residues.

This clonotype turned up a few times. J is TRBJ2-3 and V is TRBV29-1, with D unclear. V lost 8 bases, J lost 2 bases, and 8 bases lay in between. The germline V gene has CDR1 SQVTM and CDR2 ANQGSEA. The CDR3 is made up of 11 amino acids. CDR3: CSPKATDTQYF. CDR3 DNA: TGCAGCCCCAAAGCCACAGATACGCAGTATTTT.

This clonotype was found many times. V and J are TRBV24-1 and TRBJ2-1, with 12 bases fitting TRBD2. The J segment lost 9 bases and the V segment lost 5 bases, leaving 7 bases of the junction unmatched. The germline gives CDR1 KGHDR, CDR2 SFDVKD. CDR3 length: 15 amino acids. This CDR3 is CATSGPSGRGSEQFF. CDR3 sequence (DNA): TGTGCCACCAGTGGGCCTAGCGGGAGGGGGAGTGAGCAGTTCTTC.

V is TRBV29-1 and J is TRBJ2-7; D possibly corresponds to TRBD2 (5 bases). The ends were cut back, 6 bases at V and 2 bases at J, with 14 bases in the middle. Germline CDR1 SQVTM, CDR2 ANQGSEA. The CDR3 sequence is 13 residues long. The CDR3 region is CSVIAADPYEQYF. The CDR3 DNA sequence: TGCAGCGTCATAGCAGCGGACCCCTACGAGCAGTACTTC.

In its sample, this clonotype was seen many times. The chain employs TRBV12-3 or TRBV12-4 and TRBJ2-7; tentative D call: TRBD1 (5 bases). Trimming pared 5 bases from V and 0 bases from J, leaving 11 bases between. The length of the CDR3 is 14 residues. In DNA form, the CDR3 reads TGTGCCAGCAGTACAGGACAAAGCTCCTACGAGCAGTACTTC. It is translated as CASSTGQSSYEQYF.